The next 20 T cell receptor beta chains were all read from a single sample in a study of CD8 T cells in Susac syndrome. With random hexamers, about 0.45 to 1 ug RNA was reverse transcribed. MiXCR, run by TCRdb on the immunoSEQ multiplex PCR reads, gives a single entry per CDR3 protein. Among roughly 130,000 distinct CDR3 sequences listed, over 95% were seen once. Specimen: CD4+ T cells from PBMCs. The source is a human donor with Susac syndrome.

The chain recombines TRBV4-1 with TRBJ2-1, with D hard to call. Germline V CDR1 and CDR2: MGHRA, YSYEKL. The CDR3 sequence is 17 residues long. V lost 0 bases and J 0 bases, leaving 12 bases between the germline ends. In DNA, the CDR3 is TGCGCCAGCAGCCAAGATCAAAGGCGCCACTCCTACAATGAGCAGTTCTTC. This sequence encodes CASSQDQRRHSYNEQFF.

CDR3 loop: CASSPAANYGYTF. CDR3 in DNA: TGTGCCAGCAGCCCTGCAGCTAACTATGGCTACACCTTC. This chain links TRBV7-8 with TRBJ1-2; no clear D gene. The CDR3 totals 13 residues. With 5 bases removed from V and 0 bases from J, the gap between germline ends came to 7 bases. CDR1 is SGHVS and CDR2 is FQNEAQ in the germline V gene.

This clonotype has more than one count but fewer than ten. The chain combines TRBV5-6 with TRBJ2-5, with D possibly matching TRBD1 (6 bases). V was pared by 4 bases and J by 7 bases, with 8 bases between. The CDR3 is made up of 11 amino acids. The germline gives CDR1 SGHDT, CDR2 YYEEEE. The CDR3 here is CASSTRGTQYF. As DNA, the CDR3 is TGTGCCAGCAGCACCAGGGGGACCCAGTACTTC.

The J gene is TRBJ2-5, the V gene TRBV28; D may be TRBD2 (6 bases). The germline CDR1 and CDR2 sequences are MDHEN and SYDVKM. The CDR3 runs to 12 residues. The V gene lost 4 bases and the J gene lost 5 bases, with 8 bases spanning the gap. This CDR3 is CASSSGRETQYF. DNA of the CDR3: TGTGCCAGCAGTTCGGGGAGGGAGACCCAGTACTTC. The full variable domain, completed using reference TRBV28 and TRBJ2-5, is DVKVTQSSRYLVKRTGEKVFLECVQDMDHENMFWYRQDPGLGLRLIYFSYDVKMKEKGDIPEGYSVSREKKERFSLILESASTNQTSMYLCASSSGRETQYFGPGTRLLVL.

The chain employs TRBV24-1 and TRBJ2-2; no clear D gene. Germline-derived CDR1 and CDR2 are KGHDR and SFDVKD. V lost 0 bases to trimming and J lost 6 bases, with 4 bases between them. The CDR3 consists of 13 residues. The CDR3 DNA reads as TGTGCCACCAGTGATTTGTTCGCCGGGGAGCTGTTTTTT. This translates into CATSDLFAGELFF.

This chain connects TRBV5-6 to TRBJ2-3; no firm D call. The V end lost 1 base, the J end lost 5 bases, and 8 bases lay between the germline ends. The length of the CDR3 is 13 residues. CDR1 is SGHDT and CDR2 is YYEEEE in the germline V gene. The CDR3 region has the DNA TGTGCCAGCAGCTTGTCATCCGAAGATACGCAGTATTTT. This sequence encodes CASSLSSEDTQYF.

The CDR3 DNA is TGTGCCAGCAGCTTCTCTGAGCTTCGGTCAGGCGGGCAGTACTTC. Residues: CASSFSELRSGGQYF. The chain couples TRBV7-8 to TRBJ2-7; D not resolved. V shed 3 bases and J shed 9 bases, with 21 bases lying between them. CDR1 and CDR2 (germline): SGHVS, FQNEAQ. The CDR3 length is 15 residues. Together with reference TRBV7-8 and TRBJ2-7, the CDR3 gives the full variable domain: GAGVSQSPRYKVAKRGQDVALRCDPISGHVSLFWYQQALGQGPEFLTYFQNEAQLDKSGLPSDRFFAERPEGSVSTLKIQRTQQEDSAVYLCASSFSELRSGGQYFGPGTRLTVT.

This clonotype was recorded once. CDR3 sequence: CSVGLTDTQYF. CDR3 coding DNA: TGCAGCGTGGGGCTCACAGATACGCAGTATTTT. The chain has TRBV29-1 and TRBJ2-3, with a weak D call TRBD1 (5 bases). Germline assignment: CDR1 SQVTM and CDR2 ANQGSEA. The V end lost 6 bases, the J end lost 2 bases, and 6 bases lay between the germline ends. The CDR3 consists of 11 residues.

This chain connects TRBV6-2 or TRBV6-3 to TRBJ2-2, with 7 bases lining up with TRBD1. Germline V gene lookup returns CDR1 MNHEY and CDR2 SVGEGT. With 5 bases clipped from V and 4 bases from J, the junction kept 13 bases outside the gene matches. The CDR3 extends over 17 amino acids. This CDR3 is CASSPPTGRGGTGELFF. Written as DNA, the CDR3 is TGTGCCAGCAGTCCCCCGACAGGGCGAGGGGGCACCGGGGAGCTGTTTTTT.

The rearrangement links TRBV29-1 to TRBJ2-2; 10 bases map to TRBD1. This CDR3 comprises 16 residues. J was trimmed by 4 bases and V by 7 bases; bases with no gene match: 12. The germline CDR1 and CDR2 sequences are SQVTM and ANQGSEA. As DNA, the CDR3 is TGCAGCGGCGGCGGTGCGGGACAGGGGTCCACCGGGGAGCTGTTTTTT. Encoded protein: CSGGGAGQGSTGELFF.

The chain carries TRBV5-1 and TRBJ2-1; TRBD2 matches 10 bases. With V trimmed by 2 bases and J by 5 bases, 7 bases remained unmatched. Germline V CDR1 and CDR2: SGHRS, YFSETQ. The CDR3 length is 16 residues. The DNA of the CDR3 is TGCGCCAGCAGCTTTCTGACTAGCGGGCTAAACAATGAGCAGTTCTTC. Translating it yields CASSFLTSGLNNEQFF.

Details on this clonotype: A read error may account for a junction end that differs from germline. V and J are TRBV4-1 and TRBJ2-1; the D gene is possibly TRBD1 (5 bases). The CDR3 contains 15 residues. The V gene's germline CDR1 is MGHRA and CDR2 YSYEKL. The CDR3 DNA reads TGCGCCAGCACCCAACGTCAGGGCTCCTACAATGAGCAGTTCTTC. Residues: CASTQRQGSYNEQFF.

This sequence joins TRBV29-1 and TRBJ2-1; 9 bases fit TRBD2. V trimming: 7 bases; J trimming: 0 bases; junction bases outside the gene matches: 19. CDR1 and CDR2 (germline): SQVTM, ANQGSEA. The CDR3 contains 19 residues. The CDR3, as DNA: TGCAGCGCTACCCCGCGGGGCGGGAGGGCCTCTTCCTCCTACAATGAGCAGTTCTTC. This sequence encodes CSATPRGGRASSSYNEQFF.

This chain connects TRBV3-1 to TRBJ2-3; 9 bases are shared with TRBD1. Germline V lookup: CDR1 LGHDT, CDR2 YNNKEL (reference sequence). V lost 1 base and J lost 6; bases outside the gene matches: 5. The CDR3 sequence is 15 residues long. For the CDR3, the DNA is TGTGCCAGCAGCCAAGTGGACAGGGGTGGGGATACGCAGTATTTT. It codes for CASSQVDRGGDTQYF.

V and J are TRBV12-3 or TRBV12-4 and TRBJ1-5; the D gene is possibly TRBD1 (5 bases). The CDR3 length is 13 residues. V was clipped by 6 bases and J by 9 bases, with 15 bases between them. CDR3: CASSSGMGTPQHF. The CDR3 nucleotides are TGTGCCAGCAGCTCAGGCATGGGGACGCCCCAGCATTTT.

The chain uses TRBV5-1 and TRBJ2-7, with D unclear. Trimming left V 7 bases short and J 2 bases short, with 7 bases between. CDR3 length: 11 amino acids. CDR1 is SGHRS and CDR2 is YFSETQ in the germline V gene. The CDR3 spells CASSYAYEQYF. The CDR3 DNA sequence: TGCGCCAGCTCCTATGCCTACGAGCAGTACTTC.

The genes are TRBV6-5 and TRBJ1-4, with 10 positions matching TRBD1. V lost 6 bases and J lost 8; bases outside the gene matches: 9. The CDR3 extends over 15 amino acids. CDR1 MNHEY and CDR2 SVGAGI come from the germline V gene. The DNA of the CDR3 is TGTGCCAGCAGCGGAAGGGACAGGGGAGGGGAAAAACTGTTTTTT. This codes for CASSGRDRGGEKLFF.

The rearrangement joins TRBV2 to TRBJ2-7; no definite D call. Per germline, CDR1 SNHLY and CDR2 FYNNEI. CDR3 length: 10 amino acids. V lost 5 bases, J lost 4 bases, and 3 bases lay in between. CDR3 nucleotides: TGTGCCAGCAGTATTTACGAGCAGTACTTC. This gives the protein CASSIYEQYF.

The rearrangement links TRBV3-1 to TRBJ1-1, with D perhaps TRBD1 (6 bases). The CDR3 has 15 amino acids. CDR1 and CDR2 from the germline V gene are LGHDT and YNNKEL (reference sequence). V was cut by 2 bases and J by 1 base, with 11 bases left in between. The chain's CDR3 is CASSQILGANTEAFF. DNA of the CDR3: TGTGCCAGCAGCCAAATCCTGGGGGCGAACACTGAAGCTTTCTTT.

This chain uses TRBV5-6 with TRBJ1-1; possible D gene TRBD1, 5 bases. Germline CDR1 reads SGHDT; CDR2 reads YYEEEE. The CDR3 consists of 12 residues. V was pared by 4 bases and J by 12 bases, with 16 bases between. This chain's CDR3 is CASSGPGTDSFF. The CDR3 coding sequence is TGTGCCAGCAGCGGACCAGGGACTGATTCTTTCTTT.